The clone carrying this T cell receptor (beta chain) was seen a few times. Antigen: not known. The CDR3 runs to 13 residues. V lost 5 bases, J lost 4 bases, and 10 bases lay in between. From germline, CDR1 is SGHTA and CDR2 FQGNSA. TCRdb independently ran MiXCR on the 5' RACE reads; one entry per CDR3 protein. Here the sample spans 200,000 to 300,000 distinct CDR3 sequences, 15% to 20% being singletons. The data belong to a study of T-cell memory formation after mild COVID-19. General study results and limits: CD4/CD8 balance characterized clones contracting day 15 to 85, and CD4+ skew characterized later expanders. In pre-infection memory, a portion of responding clones appeared, which suggested that cross-reactive memory joined. CD4+ contracting clones lay mainly in CM and EM, CD8+ ones in EMRA.

The clonotype originates from a man between 18 and 29 years old who had mild COVID-19 (a few samples of this study predate the infection). Cell type and time point are not known. The specimen sequenced was PBMCs or a T cell subset sorted from them (not recorded which). The V gene is TRBV7-2, the J gene TRBJ2-3; D uncertain. The CDR3 sequence: CASSGELADTQYF. In DNA form, the CDR3 reads TGTGCCAGCAGCGGGGAATTAGCAGATACGCAGTATTTT.